What follows are 32 T cell receptor beta chains derived from one specimen sequenced in a study of T cells in Graves' hyperthyroidism and ophthalmopathy. Amplification of TCR beta CDR3 regions was performed using RNA transcripts as template. Initially, a first-round RT-PCR of the TCR CDR3 employed the HTBI primer set. TCRdb reanalysed the multiplex PCR reads using MiXCR and keeps one entry per CDR3 protein. The data show more than 350,000 distinct CDR3 sequences, over 12% seen once. Sequencing was performed on blood. The origin of the receptors is a woman aged 55-69 years with Graves' ophthalmopathy.

This clonotype was observed at least ten times. V gene TRBV2 combines with J gene TRBJ1-5; TRBD1 aligns across 11 bases. The CDR3 sequence is 16 residues long. The trim removed 5 bases at V and 4 bases at J, leaving 7 bases unmatched. CDR1 is SNHLY and CDR2 is FYNNEI in the germline V gene. CDR3 nucleotide sequence: TGTGCCAGCAGTCCTCCGGGACAGGGGGGGAATCAGCCCCAGCATTTT. This gives the protein CASSPPGQGGNQPQHF.

This clonotype showed up many times. The J gene is TRBJ1-2, the V gene TRBV27; D possibly corresponds to TRBD1 (5 bases). CDR1 and CDR2 (germline): MNHEY, SMNVEV (reference sequence). With 6 bases removed from V and 4 bases from J, the gap between germline ends came to 12 bases. The CDR3 extends over 13 amino acids. The DNA for the CDR3 is TGTGCCAGCAGCACCGGGACTGGCTATGGCTACACCTTC. This sequence encodes CASSTGTGYGYTF.

This clonotype was counted many times. The chain links TRBV6-5 to TRBJ1-1; D not resolved. CDR3 length: 15 residues. V lost 0 bases and J 0 bases, leaving 8 bases between the germline ends. Germline lookup yields CDR1 MNHEY and CDR2 SVGAGI. In DNA form, the CDR3 reads TGTGCCAGCAGTTACTCGCGGGAAATGAACACTGAAGCTTTCTTT. It is translated as CASSYSREMNTEAFF.

This clonotype was detected ten times or more. The gene calls are TRBV7-6 and TRBJ2-7, with no clear D. Germline CDR1 and CDR2: SGHVS and FNYEAQ. The CDR3 sequence is 14 residues long. The germline V and J ends were trimmed by 5 bases and 0 bases, with 11 bases remaining between them. The DNA for the CDR3 is TGTGCCAGCAGCCCGGTTTGGCCCTCCTACGAGCAGTACTTC. The encoded protein is CASSPVWPSYEQYF.

This clonotype was seen repeatedly, ten times or more. This chain uses TRBV7-6 with TRBJ2-1, with 14 nucleotides matching TRBD2. The V and J ends lost 5 bases and 10 bases, in that order; junction bases with no gene match: 10. The CDR3 sequence is 16 residues long. CDR1 SGHVS and CDR2 FNYEAQ come from the germline V gene. The CDR3 protein is CASSPGTSGSQGEQFF. The CDR3, as DNA: TGTGCCAGCAGCCCTGGGACTAGCGGGAGCCAAGGGGAGCAGTTCTTC.

In its sample, this clonotype was seen a few times. In DNA, the CDR3 is TGTGCCAGCAGTTCGACAGATACCTCCTACGAGCAGTACTTC. Translating it yields CASSSTDTSYEQYF. The J gene is TRBJ2-7, the V gene TRBV6-1, with TRBD1 as a possible D gene (5 bases). The CDR3 spans 14 residues. CDR1 and CDR2 (germline): MNHNS, SASEGT. V dropped 5 bases and J dropped 0 bases, with 11 bases sitting between them.

This clonotype has only a few counts. The chain carries TRBV14 and TRBJ2-1; D may match TRBD1 or TRBD2 (5 bases each). The V end lost 0 bases, the J end lost 10 bases, and 22 bases lay between the germline ends. This CDR3 has 17 residues. Germline CDR1 SGHDN, CDR2 FVKESK. For the CDR3, the DNA is TGTGCCAGCAGCCAAGACGAGGGGACCCTCCCGGACGACGAGCAGTTCTTC. Its protein product is CASSQDEGTLPDDEQFF. Full variable domain (remainder filled in from reference TRBV14 and TRBJ2-1): EAGVTQFPSHSVIEKGQTVTLRCDPISGHDNLYWYRRVMGKEIKFLLHFVKESKQDESGMPNNRFLAERTGGTYSTLKVQPAELEDSGVYFCASSQDEGTLPDDEQFFGPGTRLTVL.

This clonotype was seen more than once but under ten times. V and J are TRBV28 and TRBJ1-4, with a weak D call TRBD1 (5 bases). There are 12 residues in the CDR3. Trimming took off 3 bases at V and 12 bases at J, with 11 bases between the two ends. The germline V gene has CDR1 MDHEN and CDR2 SYDVKM. CDR3 DNA sequence: TGTGCCAGCAGTTTGGGGCCACGAGAACTGTTTTTT. Translation gives CASSLGPRELFF.

This clonotype occurred many times. This chain joins TRBV4-1 and TRBJ2-3, with 11 bases matching TRBD1. V shed 0 bases and J 3 bases; nucleotides not matched to a gene: 5. Germline CDR1 reads MGHRA; CDR2 reads YSYEKL. The CDR3 contains 17 residues. The CDR3 bases are TGCGCCAGCAGCCAAGACGGGACAGGGGGTTTTACAGATACGCAGTATTTT. Amino acids: CASSQDGTGGFTDTQYF.

The genes are TRBV6-5 and TRBJ2-7; D remains unclear. V lost 0 bases and J 2 bases, leaving 14 bases between the germline ends. In germline, CDR1 is MNHEY, CDR2 SVGAGI. The CDR3 has 16 residues. CDR3 region: CASSYSKVRQTYEQYF. CDR3 nucleotides: TGTGCCAGCAGTTACTCGAAAGTGCGGCAGACCTACGAGCAGTACTTC.

This clonotype was recorded many times. The DNA for the CDR3 is TGCAGTGCCCCACCCGGCCGGGACAGACCTTTCGATGGCTACACCTTC. Protein: CSAPPGRDRPFDGYTF. This chain joins TRBV20-1 and TRBJ1-2, with 7 bases lining up with TRBD1. The J segment lost 6 bases and the V segment lost 6 bases, leaving 19 bases of the junction unmatched. Germline V CDR1 and CDR2: DFQATT, SNEGSKA (reference sequence). The CDR3 is made up of 16 amino acids.

In this sample, this clonotype turned up many times. The chain combines TRBV2 with TRBJ2-4; D uncertain. The germline V and J ends were trimmed by 5 bases and 3 bases, with 14 bases remaining between them. The germline CDR1 and CDR2 sequences are SNHLY and FYNNEI. This CDR3 spans 15 amino acids. DNA for the CDR3: TGTGCCAGCAGTTACCTAATTGAAGGCAAAAACATTCAGTACTTC. Translated, it gives CASSYLIEGKNIQYF. Full variable domain (outside the CDR3, taken from reference TRBV2 and TRBJ2-4): EPEVTQTPSHQVTQMGQEVILRCVPISNHLYFYWYRQILGQKVEFLVSFYNNEISEKSEIFDDQFSVERPDGSNFTLKIRSTKLEDSAMYFCASSYLIEGKNIQYFGAGTRLSVL.

This clonotype occurred many times. The genes are TRBV2 and TRBJ1-2, with no clear D. V was shortened by 10 bases and J by 1 base, with 13 bases between the two germline ends. Germline V gene sequence: CDR1 SNHLY, CDR2 FYNNEI. The CDR3 runs to 13 residues. The CDR3 DNA sequence: TGTGCCAAGACGTCGGTGGATAACTATGGCTACACCTTC. This gives the protein CAKTSVDNYGYTF.

This clonotype was detected many times. The rearrangement uses TRBV2 and TRBJ2-1; D is undetermined. Germline CDR1 and CDR2: SNHLY and FYNNEI. The ends were cut back, 4 bases at V and 8 bases at J, with 12 bases in the middle. The CDR3 consists of 13 residues. This chain's CDR3 is CASSGEADYEQFF. DNA of the CDR3: TGTGCCAGCAGTGGAGAGGCAGACTATGAGCAGTTCTTC.

J is TRBJ2-1 and V is TRBV20-1, with D tentatively TRBD1 (7 bases). Germline assignment: CDR1 DFQATT and CDR2 SNEGSKA (reference sequence). Between the trimmed V and J ends, which lost 7 bases and 4 bases, there was a span of 14 bases. The CDR3 has 13 residues. The CDR3: CSGRARGYNEQFF. The CDR3 nucleotides are TGCAGTGGGAGGGCCAGGGGGTACAATGAGCAGTTCTTC.

This sequence joins TRBV13 and TRBJ2-3, with 9 bases lining up with TRBD1. The CDR3 runs to 15 residues. Per the germline V gene, CDR1 is PRHDT and CDR2 is FYEKMQ (reference sequence). V trimming: 5 bases; J trimming: 6 bases; junction bases outside the gene matches: 9. The CDR3 sequence is CASSSGTGRHDTQYF. CDR3 sequence (DNA): TGTGCCAGCAGCAGCGGGACAGGGCGGCACGATACGCAGTATTTT.

This clonotype was recorded at least ten times. This chain connects TRBV5-1 to TRBJ2-3; the D call may be TRBD1 or TRBD2 (5 bases each). Per the germline V gene, CDR1 is SGHRS and CDR2 is YFSETQ. The germline V and J ends were trimmed by 5 bases and 5 bases, with 18 bases remaining between them. This CDR3 is built from 15 residues. CDR3 bases: TGCGCCAGCAGGGGGGACGGGGCCAAAGTAGATACGCAGTATTTT. It encodes CASRGDGAKVDTQYF. Based on the CDR3 plus reference TRBV5-1 and TRBJ2-3, the full variable domain is KAGVTQTPRYLIKTRGQQVTLSCSPISGHRSVSWYQQTPGQGLQFLFEYFSETQRNKGNFPGRFSGRQFSNSRSEMNVSTLELGDSALYLCASRGDGAKVDTQYFGPGTRLTVL.

This clonotype was seen ten or more times. J is TRBJ2-1 and V is TRBV27; possible D gene TRBD2, 5 bases. With 5 bases removed from V and 9 bases from J, the gap between germline ends came to 17 bases. Germline CDR1 is MNHEY and CDR2 is SMNVEV (reference sequence). CDR3 length: 14 residues. DNA for the CDR3: TGTGCCAGCAGTCGTCAAGATACAGCGGTTGAGCAGTTCTTC. This gives the protein CASSRQDTAVEQFF.

This clonotype was picked up many times. The rearrangement uses TRBV7-6 and TRBJ2-5; D is uncertain. The CDR3 runs to 12 residues. CDR1 SGHVS and CDR2 FNYEAQ come from the germline V gene. V was cut by 3 bases and J by 2 bases, with 4 bases left in between. Here the CDR3 DNA reads TGTGCCAGCAGCTTGCGACAAGAGACCCAGTACTTC. Translating it yields CASSLRQETQYF.

This clonotype was observed many times. This chain uses TRBV2 with TRBJ1-2; no clear D gene. V lost 4 bases and J 8 bases, leaving 8 bases between the germline ends. Germline V gene data show CDR1 as SNHLY and CDR2 as FYNNEI. The CDR3 loop spans 11 amino acids. The CDR3, as DNA: TGTGCCAGCAGTGTTCTTCTCGGCTACACCTTC. This sequence encodes CASSVLLGYTF.

This clonotype was observed a handful of times. The rearrangement uses TRBV3-1 and TRBJ2-4, with D perhaps TRBD2 (6 bases). This CDR3 contains 14 residues. CDR1 and CDR2 (germline): LGHDT, YNNKEL (reference sequence). V lost 5 bases and J lost 4, with 12 bases in between. CDR3 coding DNA: TGTGCCAGCAGCGCGGGACGGCAGAAAAACATTCAGTACTTC. Translated: CASSAGRQKNIQYF.

In the case of this clonotype: A much bigger clone sits one base away, suggesting this may be a read error. The CDR3 end shows no conserved phenylalanine or tryptophan, and so a read error is likely. The V and J genes are TRBV27 and TRBJ2-5; TRBD2 agrees at 10 bases. V lost 6 bases to trimming and J lost 9 bases; unmatched junction nucleotides: 13. The CDR3 loop spans 15 amino acids. Germline CDR1 MNHEY, CDR2 SMNVEV (reference sequence). The CDR3: CASRLTSGPLRSQYL. The CDR3 DNA follows: TGTGCCAGCAGGCTGACTAGCGGGCCGCTCCGGTCCCAGTACCTC.

This clonotype was counted ten times or more. This chain uses TRBV3-1 with TRBJ1-1, with D tentatively TRBD1 (5 bases). Germline V gene data show CDR1 as LGHDT and CDR2 as YNNKEL (reference sequence). V was cut by 3 bases and J by 7 bases, with 9 bases left in between. CDR3 length: 12 residues. CDR3 DNA: TGTGCCAGCAGCCACAGGGATCGTGAAGCTTTCTTT. This translates into CASSHRDREAFF.

This chain joins TRBV11-2 and TRBJ2-2; 7 bases are a match to TRBD1. The trim removed 5 bases at V and 4 bases at J, leaving 10 bases unmatched. Germline CDR1 and CDR2: SGHAT and FQNNGV. CDR3 size: 16 residues. CDR3 DNA: TGTGCCAGCAGCCCGACGGCGACAGGGTCCACCGGGGAGCTGTTTTTT. Translated, it gives CASSPTATGSTGELFF.

Many counts were recorded for this clonotype. The chain links TRBV29-1 to TRBJ2-7; D unresolved. Trimming took 1 base from V and 7 from J, leaving 11 bases between them. Germline V gene data show CDR1 as SQVTM and CDR2 as ANQGSEA. This CDR3 comprises 12 residues. CDR3 nucleotide sequence: TGCAGCGTTGAAGGCGGCAGGCGGGAGCAGTACTTC. Its translation is CSVEGGRREQYF.

The sample holds many counts of this clonotype. J is TRBJ2-1 and V is TRBV9; TRBD2 aligns across 10 bases. Trimming took 7 bases from V and 7 from J; bases not matched to a gene: 5. The CDR3 length is 13 residues. CDR1 SGDLS and CDR2 YYNGEE come from the germline V gene. The CDR3 protein is CASASGSENEQFF. CDR3 sequence (DNA): TGTGCCAGCGCTAGCGGGAGTGAGAATGAGCAGTTCTTC.

The chain links TRBV20-1 to TRBJ1-5; 9 bases match TRBD1. This CDR3 is 15 amino acids long. V was pared by 0 bases and J by 10 bases, with 10 bases of the junction left unmatched. Germline V gene data show CDR1 as DFQATT and CDR2 as SNEGSKA (reference sequence). The CDR3 reads CSARDVQGALGPQHF. The CDR3 region has the DNA TGCAGTGCTAGAGATGTACAGGGGGCATTAGGACCCCAGCATTTT.

This clonotype was picked up many times. The V and J genes are TRBV28 and TRBJ2-5, with 9 bases lining up with TRBD1. Per germline, CDR1 MDHEN and CDR2 SYDVKM. V lost 5 bases to trimming and J lost 4 bases; unmatched junction nucleotides: 8. This CDR3 comprises 15 residues. The CDR3 spells CASSRNTGGRETQYF. The CDR3 DNA reads TGTGCCAGCAGTAGGAACACAGGGGGCAGAGAGACCCAGTACTTC. The whole variable domain, remainder taken from reference TRBV28 and TRBJ2-5, is DVKVTQSSRYLVKRTGEKVFLECVQDMDHENMFWYRQDPGLGLRLIYFSYDVKMKEKGDIPEGYSVSREKKERFSLILESASTNQTSMYLCASSRNTGGRETQYFGPGTRLLVL.

The sample holds a few counts of this clonotype. The V and J genes are TRBV7-9 and TRBJ2-1; D tentatively reads TRBD1 or TRBD2 (5 bases each). The CDR3 spans 15 residues. Deletions cut 7 bases from V and 0 bases from J, with 13 bases between. CDR1 and CDR2 from the germline V gene are SEHNR and FQNEAQ (reference sequence). CDR3 residues: CASIEGMSSYNEQFF. CDR3 DNA: TGTGCCAGCATCGAGGGGATGAGCTCCTACAATGAGCAGTTCTTC.

This clonotype has at least ten counts. The chain combines TRBV3-1 with TRBJ2-1; D not resolved. The CDR3 is 13 amino acids. Between the trimmed V and J ends, which lost 2 bases and 10 bases, there was a span of 12 bases. Germline CDR1 is LGHDT and CDR2 is YNNKEL (reference sequence). CDR3 DNA: TGTGCCAGCAGCCAAACGTGGAAGATGGAGCAGTTCTTC. Translation gives CASSQTWKMEQFF.

In its sample, this clonotype was seen a few times. This rearrangement joins TRBV19 to TRBJ2-4, with D tentatively TRBD2 (6 bases). The CDR3 covers 16 residues. Germline V gene sequence: CDR1 LNHDA, CDR2 SQIVND (reference sequence). Trimming shortened V by 5 bases and J by 1 base, and 15 bases separated the two germline ends. This chain's CDR3 is CASSPGESGAKNIQYF. CDR3 nucleotide sequence: TGTGCCAGTAGTCCGGGGGAAAGCGGGGCCAAAAACATTCAGTACTTC.

Turning to this clonotype: The final CDR3 position lacks the conserved phenylalanine or tryptophan, pointing to a likely read error. The V call is TRBV6-2 or TRBV6-3, the J call TRBJ2-7; D may match TRBD1 or TRBD2 (6 bases each). Looked up from germline, CDR1 is MNHEY and CDR2 is SVGEGT. The CDR3 length is 14 residues. The ends were cut back, 6 bases at V and 5 bases at J, with 17 bases in the middle. This CDR3 is CASSPAGGRDEQYL. CDR3 bases: TGTGCCAGCAGCCCCGCCGGGGGCAGGGACGAGCAGTACCTC.